The 5 T cell receptor beta chains in this list originate from one sample, sequenced in a study of tissue T cells after allogeneic stem cell transplantation. The time point here: mouse harvest day 7 after allogeneic transplant. The graft held 10^6 splenic CD5+ T cells and 10^7 T-cell-depleted bone marrow cells. Generated by immunoSEQ multiplex PCR, the TCRdb table keeps only in-frame clones and is missing some. The sample gives 7,000 to 10,000 clones, 47% of which show up once; about 7.1% is in the top ten. Input material: gut tissue. Receptors were obtained from a female BALB/c mouse given C57BL/6 T cells with graft-versus-host disease after an allogeneic hematopoietic cell transplant.

This clone was seen a handful of times. Any gene name here is a mouse gene name. The CDR3 is cut off 1 residue early in the read; its end comes from the germline J gene. The chain couples TRBV26 to TRBJ1-4; no clear D gene. Germline V gene sequence: CDR1 KGHPV, CDR2 FQNQEV (reference sequence). Trimming took 7 bases from V and 1 from J, leaving 4 bases between them. CDR3 length: 12 residues. CDR3 bases read: TGTGCCAGCAAGAATTCCAACGAAAGATTATTT. This encodes CASKNSNERLF. The CDR3, in full, reads CASKNSNERLFF. The full variable domain, completed using reference TRBV26 and TRBJ1-4, is NSKVIQTPRYLVKGQGQKAKMRCIPEKGHPVVFWYQQNKNNEFKFLINFQNQEVLQQIDMTEKRFSAECPSNSPCSLEIQSSEAGDSALYLCASKNSNERLFFGHGTKLSVL.

This clone appeared a few times. The genes and germline here are from mouse. The read finishes 1 residue shy of the CDR3 end, and the germline J gene is used to complete it. The V call is TRBV26, the J call TRBJ1-4; 12 nucleotides align to TRBD1. This CDR3 contains 16 residues. Germline CDR1 and CDR2: KGHPV and FQNQEV (reference sequence). The J segment lost 6 bases and the V segment lost 6 bases, leaving 8 bases of the junction unmatched. The CDR3 DNA, read in part, is TGTGCCAGCAGCCCCGGGACAGGGGGCCCTCACGAAAGATTATTT. Protein product: CASSPGTGGPHERLF. The entire CDR3 sequence reads CASSPGTGGPHERLFF. Looking up the rest from reference TRBV26 and TRBJ1-4 gives the full variable domain: NSKVIQTPRYLVKGQGQKAKMRCIPEKGHPVVFWYQQNKNNEFKFLINFQNQEVLQQIDMTEKRFSAECPSNSPCSLEIQSSEAGDSALYLCASSPGTGGPHERLFFGHGTKLSVL.

A note on this clone: Gene and germline names: mouse. The read is 1 residue too short to cover the CDR3 end, so that end is filled in from the germline J gene. The chain recombines TRBV13-2 with TRBJ2-3, with 10 bases fitting TRBD2. The CDR3 totals 16 residues. Looked up from germline, CDR1 is NNHNN and CDR2 is SYGAGS (reference sequence). V lost 2 bases to trimming and J lost 1 base; unmatched junction nucleotides: 4. The DNA read from the CDR3 is TGTGCCAGCGGTGACTGGGGGGGCGGGGGTGCAGAAACGCTGTAT. This codes for CASGDWGGGGAETLY. The whole CDR3 protein is CASGDWGGGGAETLYF.

To note about this clone: The listed genes are named as in mouse. CDR3 DNA (partial): TGTGCCAGCAGCCGTGGGGTCTATGAACAGTAC. Translating it yields CASSRGVYEQY. The CDR3 as a whole reads CASSRGVYEQYF. V and J are TRBV26 and TRBJ2-7, with D maybe TRBD2 (5 bases). The CDR3 goes on 1 residue after the read ends, and that part is filled in from the germline J gene. V lost 6 bases, J lost 3 bases, and 9 bases lay in between. Germline V gene sequence: CDR1 KGHPV, CDR2 FQNQEV (reference sequence). The CDR3 contains 12 residues. Drawing the rest from reference TRBV26 and TRBJ2-7, the complete variable domain is NSKVIQTPRYLVKGQGQKAKMRCIPEKGHPVVFWYQQNKNNEFKFLINFQNQEVLQQIDMTEKRFSAECPSNSPCSLEIQSSEAGDSALYLCASSRGVYEQYFGPGTRLTVL.

This clone was seen a handful of times. Mouse gene names apply. CDR3 protein: CASSSGQKNTLYF. The CDR3 DNA, read in part, is TGTGCAAGCAGCTCGGGACAAAAAAACACCTTGTAC. The V call is TRBV16, the J call TRBJ2-4; tentatively, D is TRBD1 (6 bases). Read data end 1 residue before the CDR3 end; the end is taken from the germline J gene. The CDR3 spans 13 residues. Germline V gene lookup returns CDR1 SGHSA and CDR2 FRNQAP. Trimming took 4 bases from V and 4 from J, leaving 9 bases between them.